This T cell receptor (beta chain) appears in the sequencing data of a study of T-cell memory formation after mild COVID-19. TCRdb used MiXCR to reprocess the 5' RACE reads, holding one entry per CDR3 protein. The sample holds about 500,000 distinct CDR3 sequences, roughly 22% seen once. The source of this sequence is an adult woman who had mild COVID-19 (a few samples of this study predate the infection). Cell type and time point are not known. Sequenced input: PBMCs or a T cell subset sorted from them (not recorded which).

CDR3 nucleotide sequence: TGTGCCAGCAGCTTTGTAACAGGTTCCTACGAGCAGTACTTC. Its protein product is CASSFVTGSYEQYF. This chain joins TRBV11-3 and TRBJ2-7, with a weak D call TRBD1 (5 bases). The length of the CDR3 is 14 residues. Germline CDR1 and CDR2: SGHNT and YENEEA. Deletions cut 3 bases from V and 1 base from J, with 10 bases between.